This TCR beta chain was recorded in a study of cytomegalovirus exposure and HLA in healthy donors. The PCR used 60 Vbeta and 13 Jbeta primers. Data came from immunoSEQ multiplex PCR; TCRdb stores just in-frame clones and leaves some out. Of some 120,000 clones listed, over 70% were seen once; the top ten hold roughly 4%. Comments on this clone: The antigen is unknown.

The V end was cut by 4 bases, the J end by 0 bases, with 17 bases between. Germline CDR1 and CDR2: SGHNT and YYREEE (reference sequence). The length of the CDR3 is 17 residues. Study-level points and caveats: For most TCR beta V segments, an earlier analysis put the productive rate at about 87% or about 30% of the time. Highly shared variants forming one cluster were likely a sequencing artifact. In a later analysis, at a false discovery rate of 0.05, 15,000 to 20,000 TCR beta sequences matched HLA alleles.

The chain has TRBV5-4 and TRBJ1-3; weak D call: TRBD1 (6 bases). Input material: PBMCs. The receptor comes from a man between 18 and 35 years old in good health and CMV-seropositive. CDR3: CASSRGGRSFSGNTIYF. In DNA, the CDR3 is TGTGCCAGCAGCAGGGGGGGGCGGTCCTTCTCTGGAAACACCATATATTTT.